This T cell receptor beta chain was sequenced in a study of identical twins. Study-wide results and caveats: The same donors were not followed; conclusions instead depended on cross-sectional statistical analysis. Part of the zero-insertion signal could reflect confounding by invariant MAIT and iNKT cells.

This clonotype has at least ten counts. Its cognate antigen is unknown. cDNA molecules carried unique molecular identifiers, and template switching added a universal primer site. TCRdb fed the 5' RACE reads into MiXCR, producing one record per CDR3 protein. The sample includes around 220,000 distinct CDR3 sequences, about 10% of them seen just once. Sequenced sample: memory T cells sorted from blood. This sequence was found in a man aged 45-65 years in good health.

CDR3 nucleotides: TGTGCCATCAGTGCTCAGCAACTGGGGGAGACCCAGTACTTC. As protein: CAISAQQLGETQYF. This chain connects TRBV10-3 to TRBJ2-5; D gene ambiguous. This CDR3 is 14 amino acids long. V lost 4 bases, J lost 5 bases, and 14 bases lay in between. Germline CDR1 and CDR2: ENHRY and SYGVKD.